A selection of T cell receptor beta chains follows, all from one sample in a study of Ad26.COV2.S vaccination and SARS-CoV-2 variants. Using immunoSEQ multiplex PCR, the repertoire was profiled, and TCRdb retains in-frame clones only, with some absent. The sample records 350,000 to 500,000 clones, roughly 91% being singletons. The sample here was peripheral blood, taken in a trial of Ad26.COV2.S vaccine versus placebo. These receptors all stem from a person between 18 and 65 years old who received the Ad26.COV2.S COVID-19 vaccine or a placebo. The CDR3 runs from the conserved cysteine through the conserved F or W. Each record gives: D gene, clone size, V gene, J gene, CDR3 protein, CDR3 DNA. The D gene is left open where the match is weak. Only some rows state a clone size, as once, few, many or a class for expanded clones.

D gene: TRBD1
clone size: once
V gene: TRBV11-2
J gene: TRBJ2-7
CDR3 protein: CASSPDRDMGAYEQYF
CDR3 DNA: TGTGCCAGCAGCCCCGACAGGGACATGGGGGCTTACGAGCAGTACTTC

D gene: TRBD1
clone size: -
V gene: TRBV10-3
J gene: TRBJ2-7
CDR3 protein: CAIKGQVTNEQYF
CDR3 DNA: TGTGCCATCAAGGGACAGGTTACCAACGAGCAGTACTTC

D gene: TRBD1
clone size: -
V gene: TRBV5-4
J gene: TRBJ2-7
CDR3 protein: CASSWPGGYEQYF
CDR3 DNA: TGTGCCAGCAGCTGGCCAGGGGGCTACGAGCAGTACTTC

D gene: TRBD1
clone size: -
V gene: TRBV5-1
J gene: TRBJ2-7
CDR3 protein: CASSLAQGTGSYEQYF
CDR3 DNA: TGCGCCAGCAGCTTGGCTCAGGGGACAGGGTCCTACGAGCAGTACTTC

D gene: -
clone size: -
V gene: TRBV6-6
J gene: TRBJ1-1
CDR3 protein: CASSYRLGMSEAFF
CDR3 DNA: TGTGCCAGCAGTTACCGATTGGGGATGTCTGAAGCTTTCTTT

D gene: -
clone size: once
V gene: TRBV18
J gene: TRBJ2-5
CDR3 protein: CASSHSRGGPQETQYF
CDR3 DNA: TGTGCCAGCTCACATTCAAGGGGGGGACCCCAAGAGACCCAGTACTTC

D gene: -
clone size: -
V gene: TRBV9
J gene: TRBJ1-2
CDR3 protein: CASSPDPRWTDEAYGYTF
CDR3 DNA: TGTGCCAGCAGCCCGGACCCCAGGTGGACGGATGAGGCCTATGGCTACACCTTC

D gene: TRBD1
clone size: -
V gene: TRBV14
J gene: TRBJ1-5
CDR3 protein: CASSQGTGRGPQHF
CDR3 DNA: TGTGCCAGCAGCCAGGGGACAGGGCGAGGGCCCCAGCATTTT

D gene: -
clone size: -
V gene: TRBV6-2/TRBV6-3
J gene: TRBJ2-1
CDR3 protein: CASSPQVWRTSYNEQFF
CDR3 DNA: TGTGCCAGCAGCCCCCAAGTCTGGAGAACCTCCTACAATGAGCAGTTCTTC

D gene: -
clone size: once
V gene: TRBV3-1/TRBV3-2
J gene: TRBJ1-1
CDR3 protein: CASSQSGTETEAFF
CDR3 DNA: TGTGCCAGCAGCCAATCCGGGACGGAAACTGAAGCTTTCTTT

D gene: -
clone size: -
V gene: TRBV18
J gene: TRBJ2-7
CDR3 protein: CASSAGPSKYYYEQYF
CDR3 DNA: TGTGCCAGCTCTGCGGGGCCAAGCAAATACTACTACGAGCAGTACTTC

D gene: TRBD1
clone size: few
V gene: TRBV7-2
J gene: TRBJ2-7
CDR3 protein: CASSSDRGHYEQYF
CDR3 DNA: TGTGCCAGCAGCTCTGACAGGGGACACTACGAGCAGTACTTC

D gene: TRBD2
clone size: -
V gene: TRBV14
J gene: TRBJ2-7
CDR3 protein: CASSQEGLAGRYEQYF
CDR3 DNA: TGTGCCAGCAGCCAAGAAGGGCTAGCGGGAAGGTACGAGCAGTACTTC

D gene: -
clone size: -
V gene: TRBV30
J gene: TRBJ1-1
CDR3 protein: CAWSTDRREAFF
CDR3 DNA: TGTGCCTGGAGTACGGACCGACGTGAAGCTTTCTTT

D gene: -
clone size: -
V gene: TRBV5-1
J gene: TRBJ1-1
CDR3 protein: CASSLTGKGTEAFF
CDR3 DNA: TGCGCCAGCAGCTTGACAGGGAAAGGCACTGAAGCTTTCTTT

D gene: TRBD2
clone size: -
V gene: TRBV4-1
J gene: TRBJ2-3
CDR3 protein: CASSQSSRPSGGTDTQYF
CDR3 DNA: TGCGCCAGCAGCCAAAGTAGTCGTCCTAGCGGGGGCACAGATACGCAGTATTTT

D gene: -
clone size: -
V gene: TRBV3-1/TRBV3-2
J gene: TRBJ2-3
CDR3 protein: CASSPARLPDTQYF
CDR3 DNA: TGTGCCAGCAGCCCGGCCCGACTCCCGGATACGCAGTATTTT

D gene: -
clone size: -
V gene: TRBV28
J gene: TRBJ2-2
CDR3 protein: CASSFPRGPPTNVDTGELFF
CDR3 DNA: TGTGCCAGCAGTTTCCCTAGGGGACCGCCAACTAACGTGGACACCGGGGAGCTGTTTTTT

D gene: -
clone size: -
V gene: TRBV15
J gene: TRBJ1-5
CDR3 protein: CATSRETGAGNQPQHF
CDR3 DNA: TGTGCCACCAGCAGAGAGACTGGCGCAGGGAATCAGCCCCAGCATTTT

D gene: -
clone size: -
V gene: TRBV19
J gene: TRBJ1-5
CDR3 protein: CASSIAPGQGNQPQHF
CDR3 DNA: TGTGCCAGTAGTATAGCTCCGGGACAAGGAAATCAGCCCCAGCATTTT

D gene: TRBD1
clone size: -
V gene: TRBV5-6
J gene: TRBJ2-2
CDR3 protein: CASSLETSGGLNTGELFF
CDR3 DNA: TGTGCCAGCAGCTTGGAAACGTCAGGGGGCTTGAACACCGGGGAGCTGTTTTTT

D gene: -
clone size: -
V gene: TRBV7-3
J gene: TRBJ2-1
CDR3 protein: CASSSRALSNEQFF
CDR3 DNA: TGTGCCAGCAGCTCCCGGGCCCTAAGCAATGAGCAGTTCTTC

D gene: TRBD1
clone size: -
V gene: TRBV10-1
J gene: TRBJ2-7
CDR3 protein: CASSAPGQGLARIYEQYF
CDR3 DNA: TGCGCCAGCAGCGCACCGGGACAGGGATTAGCGAGAATCTACGAGCAGTACTTC

D gene: -
clone size: few
V gene: TRBV19
J gene: TRBJ2-1
CDR3 protein: CASSMDITFNEQFF
CDR3 DNA: TGTGCCAGTAGTATGGACATTACTTTCAATGAGCAGTTCTTC

D gene: -
clone size: -
V gene: TRBV7-3
J gene: TRBJ2-2
CDR3 protein: CASSFVPFVGELFF
CDR3 DNA: TGTGCCAGCAGTTTCGTTCCCTTTGTCGGGGAGCTGTTTTTT

D gene: -
clone size: -
V gene: TRBV7-2
J gene: TRBJ2-1
CDR3 protein: CASSPPASGGMGAQFF
CDR3 DNA: TGTGCCAGCAGCCCACCGGCTAGCGGAGGGATGGGGGCGCAGTTCTTC

D gene: TRBD1
clone size: -
V gene: TRBV25-1
J gene: TRBJ1-5
CDR3 protein: CASRKSGGSDQPQHF
CDR3 DNA: TGTGCCAGCAGAAAATCAGGGGGGTCAGATCAGCCCCAGCATTTT

D gene: -
clone size: -
V gene: TRBV21-1
J gene: TRBJ1-2
CDR3 protein: CASSKGQGPFGYTF
CDR3 DNA: TGTGCCAGCAGCAAGGGGCAGGGCCCATTCGGCTACACCTTC